This entry concerns a single T cell receptor (beta chain). This clone appeared a single time. The antigen this receptor binds is unknown. No base-level quality is on record; no much larger clone is a single base apart. This entry is derived from a study of cytomegalovirus exposure and HLA in healthy donors (dated by TCRdb to 2016 to 2017). With regard to the full study: An earlier analysis of 587 of the donors reported about 300 Gb of sequence data and some 110 million unique TCR beta sequences obtained from around 180 million T cells. Approximately 310 gigabases of sequencing data and roughly 81 million unique TCR sequences made up an early release that covered under 750 HLA-typed donors. Of the roughly 410 genotyped donors, 80% to 90% were placed in the genetic ancestry cluster associated with self-reported Caucasian donors. The aim of the study was to test whether cataloging public T cell receptors could identify signatures of past pathogen exposure. The study used immunosequencing to profile the T cell repertoires of approximately 690 subjects and linked those repertoires to cytomegalovirus serostatus. A separate validation cohort of roughly 120 different subjects was used in addition to the approximately 700-subject first cohort. To predict cytomegalovirus infection status, the study brought together high-throughput TCR immunosequencing, statistical association of individual TCRs with disease status, and machine learning. In a later analysis, previously published TCR beta repertoires from some 640 donors were re-analyzed and high-resolution HLA genotyping was added so that TCR occurrence patterns could be studied. Rather than drawing on any new phenotypic data, the later analysis identified candidate immune exposures from TCR beta sequences and the way those sequences occurred across donors. An earlier analysis of 587 of the donors used high-throughput TCR beta sequencing to judge whether each TCR beta V gene segment behaved as functional or pseudogenic. Donor age, sex, ethnicity and CMV serostatus were compiled alongside the repertoire data. A later genetic analysis took genome-wide SNP genotypes for about 55% of the roughly 670 donors and used that subset as a discovery cohort. All discovery cohort repertoires had been generated on a single sequencing platform. Both class I and class II loci were covered by HLA typing, at four-digit resolution. The number of donors typed differed by locus, with 629-630 for A, B, C, DRB1 and DQB1, more than 500 for DQA1, 600 to 610 for DPA1, and approximately 470 for DPB1. A few DR-DQ haplotypes were treated as single units for association and clustering because of strong linkage in the cohort. On average, roughly 250,000 unique TCR beta nucleotide sequences were sequenced per donor among fewer than 500 genotyped donors of the cohort, with 15% to 20% of those sequences being non-productive. Study-wide findings and limitations: Because counts were too low, approximately 15 rarely observed V segments, including chromosome 9 orphons, were excluded from the earlier analysis of a few hundred of the donors. Cytomegalovirus status was reported to be diagnosed by the classifier with high specificity and sensitivity in both the original and validation cohorts. A further reported finding was that TCR beta sequences accurately predicted the HLA-A and HLA-B alleles for most subjects in the first cohort. The 87-base-pair reads could not distinguish some IMGT-functional V segments, including TRBV6-2 and TRBV6-3, so those segments were excluded. In a later analysis, 16,951 TCR beta sequences were associated with specific HLA alleles at a false discovery rate of 0.05. Strong co-occurrence of HLA alleles, especially DR and DQ, made assigning TCR associations to individual alleles difficult. This cohort had only TCR beta chains sequenced, and the lack of alpha or paired-chain data limited which features could be detected. Linkage disequilibrium might explain the correlated functional status among segregating V segments, but an unknown experimental factor could not be excluded. An association between a missense DCLRE1C variant and V-gene and J-gene trimming of TCR beta chains was found in a later genetic analysis and replicated in an independent cohort. Broadly in line with IMGT annotations, most TCR beta V segments showed up in productive rearrangements about 87% or about 30% of the time in an earlier analysis of several hundred of the donors. A later genetic analysis reported fewer N-insertions in productive TCRs among donors in an Asian-associated ancestry cluster than the roughly 620-donor mean. Most TCR sequences were observed very rarely across donors, whereas some public TCRs were present in many individuals. Presence/absence analyses assumed roughly uniform sequencing depth across donors, an assumption that may not hold. In vitro tests confirmed that three of the cytomegalovirus-associated TCR beta chains recognize cytomegalovirus antigens. Most CMV-associated TCR beta chains appeared to be HLA-restricted in a later analysis, and the HLA associations seemed to be driven largely by CMV exposure. Compared with equally common non-associated chains, HLA-associated TCR beta chains in a later analysis were more clonally expanded and had lower generation probabilities. Immune exposure information for the cohort was limited to CMV serostatus. According to a later analysis, parvovirus B19, influenza, CMV and Epstein-Barr virus appeared linked to several top co-occurrence clusters. A total of fewer than 200 TCR beta chains were listed by the study as associated with cytomegalovirus. According to the authors, the approach could potentially be generalized to other disease states and immunological phenotypes. A cluster of highly shared sequence variants was judged likely to be a technical artifact of the sequencing pipeline. In a later analysis, TCR association rates were found to vary across HLA loci, with the most associated TCRs seen for DRB1 alleles and the fewest for HLA-C alleles. Because some donors lacked HLA typing at each locus, the association tests relied only on the typed subset.

From the cysteine up to the phenylalanine, the CDR3 has a length of 12 residues. Only CDR3 DNA remains: 36 bases, in frame from the first base. CDR1 and CDR2 were assigned from the germline V gene as SGHTA and FQGNSA. Cut back by 4 bases and 4 bases, the V and J ends lie 5 bases apart. The cohort consisted of fewer than 700 healthy bone marrow donors. At the time of sampling, every cohort member was nominally healthy, though immune exposures that went unrecorded were likely present. The donor tested CMV seronegative, placing the donor among the roughly 400 seronegative members of the cohort. A peripheral blood sample was collected from each donor, and TCR beta sequencing was performed on peripheral blood mononuclear cells. The Qiagen DNeasy Blood Extraction Kit was used to extract genomic DNA from the blood cell samples. Library construction relied on the immunoSEQ multiplex PCR assay. For the multiplex PCR, a mixture combining 60 forward primers for TCR Vbeta segments and 13 reverse primers for TCR Jbeta segments was used. A multiplex PCR assay on genomic DNA amplified the CDR3 region of rearranged TCR beta genes. On the Illumina HiSeq System, the amplified TCR beta libraries were sequenced as 87-base-pair reads. The study's processing was this. A later analysis counted about 80 million unique TCR beta chains across the roughly 700 repertoires, and around 12 million of these chains were shared by at least two donors. To remove PCR and sequencing errors, raw reads were error-corrected and collapsed into unique sequences using a nearest-neighbor algorithm that merged closely related sequences. V, D and J gene segments were assigned by aligning CDR3 sequences to IMGT reference sequences. For a sequence to be retained, a match of at least six nucleotides to both a V gene segment and a J gene segment was required. Rearrangements were classified as productive when the CDR3 lacked stop codons and remained in frame with V and J, and all other rearrangements were classified as non-productive. Following IMGT convention, CDR3 was defined as the stretch from the second conserved V-encoded cysteine to the conserved J-encoded phenylalanine. In an earlier analysis of approximately 590 of the donors, sequences lacking an unambiguous match to a single V gene segment were excluded. In an earlier analysis of a few hundred of the donors, V segments were called functional above 56.7% productive rearrangements and were called segregating when the between-donor standard deviation exceeded 5%. A statistical classification framework was built for diagnosing cytomegalovirus status from the catalog of TCR beta chain sequences. A later analysis assigned V and J genes by comparing TCR nucleotide sequences with IMGT/GENE-DB human TR gene sequences. In a later analysis, CDR3 sequences and most-parsimonious VDJ recombination scenarios were assigned using the TCRdist pipeline. In a later analysis, each TCR beta chain was defined by its CDR3 amino acid sequence together with its V-gene family, and reads lacking a unique V-gene family were excluded. In a later analysis, approximately 640 highly shared, low-generation-probability nucleotide sequences were removed to address suspected cross-contamination and a sequencing artifact. In a later analysis, a clonal expansion index was calculated for each public chain from normalized within-repertoire ranks of inferred template counts. Generation probabilities in a later analysis came from a VDJ recombination model fitted to out-of-frame rearrangements, and those results were checked against IGoR. A later analysis scored TCR-TCR, TCR-HLA and TCR-CMV co-occurrence with hypergeometric tests, applying a repertoire-size bias correction to TCR pairs. In a later analysis, false discovery rates were estimated by permuting HLA or CMV assignments 20 times. A later analysis grouped co-occurring TCRs with DBSCAN, adding TCRdist sequence similarity when clustering within HLA-allele-positive subsets. Repertoires with fewer than 30,000 or more than 120,000 public chains, plus five repertoires with anomalous nucleotide sharing, were excluded from co-occurrence clustering. Sourced from immuneACCESS, this table was stored by TCRdb with only in-frame sequences that have V and J called. A share of the clones is absent; for the studies checked, an unresolved V gene accounts for under half, and the remainder has no known explanation. The V and J calls and clone size are taken from that table; D and trimming were inferred from the DNA. For this sample the table gives about 73,000 clones, of which roughly 71% were detected only once. Together, the top ten hold about an eighth of the sample.

This TCR was sampled from a man between 70 and 80 years old in good health and CMV-seronegative. Specimen: PBMCs. The chain couples TRBV7-2 to TRBJ1-5, with the D segment identity uncertain. This receptor has the CDR3 CASSSANQPQHF. The DNA is as follows: TGTGCCAGCAGCTCCGCGAATCAGCCCCAGCATTTT.